The 24 T cell receptor beta chains reported below all come from one sample, sequenced in a study of blood T cell repertoires in COVID-19. Assay: immunoSEQ multiplex PCR; the TCRdb copy retains only in-frame clones and omits some. Of roughly 250,000 clones in the sample, more than 65% were seen once. The sample consisted of peripheral blood. The source of these receptors is a woman in her 40s with active or convalescent COVID-19.

This clone was counted once. The rearrangement joins TRBV5-1 to TRBJ1-1; TRBD1 is a possible D gene (5 bases). The CDR3 is made up of 15 amino acids. The germline CDR1 and CDR2 sequences are SGHRS and YFSETQ. Trimming took off 0 bases at V and 4 bases at J, with 13 bases between the two ends. The CDR3, as DNA: TGCGCCAGCAGCTTGGAAGCAGGGCCGAGCACTGAAGCTTTCTTT. Amino acid sequence: CASSLEAGPSTEAFF.

The genes are TRBV12-3 or TRBV12-4 and TRBJ2-5; possibly TRBD2 for D (6 bases). The CDR3 runs 13 residues. The ends were cut back, 8 bases at V and 4 bases at J, with 14 bases in the middle. CDR3: CASQRAGRETQYF. DNA of the CDR3: TGTGCCAGCCAAAGGGCGGGGCGAGAGACCCAGTACTTC.

CDR3 DNA sequence: TGTGCCAGCAGTGCTGTAAGACTGCCAACTAATGAAAAACTGTTTTTT. Residues: CASSAVRLPTNEKLFF. The chain couples TRBV25-1 to TRBJ1-4; D unclear. Trimming took 4 bases from V and 0 from J, leaving 12 bases between them. CDR1 and CDR2 (germline): MGHDK, SYGVNS. There are 16 residues in the CDR3. Combining the CDR3 with reference TRBV25-1 and TRBJ1-4 gives the whole variable domain EADIYQTPRYLVIGTGKKITLECSQTMGHDKMYWYQQDPGMELHLIHYSYGVNSTEKGDLSSESTVSRIRTEHFPLTLESARPSHTSQYLCASSAVRLPTNEKLFFGSGTQLSVL.

The CDR3 here is CASQDSGNQPQHF. The CDR3 bases are TGTGCCAGCCAGGACAGTGGCAATCAGCCCCAGCATTTT. The chain links TRBV7-9 to TRBJ1-5; D is possibly TRBD1 (6 bases). CDR1 is SEHNR, CDR2 FQNEAQ, per germline (reference sequence). The CDR3 covers 13 residues. V was trimmed by 8 bases and J by 2 bases, leaving 10 bases between them.

This clone turned up a few times. The CDR3 bases are TGCGCCAGCAGCTTGACTAGCGGGGGCCCCCAGGGTGAGCAGTTCTTC. Its translation: CASSLTSGGPQGEQFF. V usage is TRBV10-2 and J usage is TRBJ2-1, with 12 bases that match TRBD2. V trimming: 6 bases; J trimming: 9 bases; junction bases outside the gene matches: 12. Germline V gives CDR1 WSHSY, CDR2 SAAADI. CDR3 length equals 16 residues.

In DNA form, the CDR3 reads TGCAGCGTAGGGCAGGGGGCGGACTATGGCTACACCTTC. Residues: CSVGQGADYGYTF. This chain uses TRBV29-1 with TRBJ1-2; 8 bases fit TRBD1. V was clipped by 6 bases and J by 3 bases; unmatched bases: 6. CDR3 length: 13 amino acids. The germline gives CDR1 SQVTM, CDR2 ANQGSEA.

The V and J genes are TRBV7-9 and TRBJ2-7; no clear D gene. Germline V CDR1 and CDR2: SEHNR, FQNEAQ (reference sequence). This CDR3 is built from 14 residues. V was shortened by 4 bases and J by 1 base, with 11 bases between the two germline ends. CDR3: CASSSKEKSYEQYV. Here the CDR3 DNA reads TGTGCCAGCAGCTCCAAGGAGAAATCCTACGAGCAGTACGTC.

For the CDR3, the DNA is TGTGCCAGCAGCCCTGCCGGGAGAAACAATGAGCAGTTCTTC. Its translation is CASSPAGRNNEQFF. The genes are TRBV7-3 and TRBJ2-1; maybe TRBD2 (6 bases). Germline V CDR1 and CDR2: SGHTA, FQGTGA. Between the trimmed V and J ends, which lost 5 bases and 5 bases, there was a span of 13 bases. This CDR3 is built from 14 residues.

V is TRBV6-6 and J is TRBJ2-7; 9 bases agree with TRBD2. CDR1 is MNHNY and CDR2 is SVGAGI in the germline V gene (reference sequence). J was trimmed by 0 bases and V by 5 bases; bases with no gene match: 14. There are 18 residues in the CDR3. CDR3 DNA sequence: TGTGCCAGCAGTCGAGTGATAGCGGGGGTCTCGAGCTCCTACGAGCAGTACTTC. Translating it yields CASSRVIAGVSSSYEQYF.

The chain employs TRBV27 and TRBJ1-6, with 7 bases lining up with TRBD1. The CDR3 extends over 13 amino acids. Germline V gene sequence: CDR1 MNHEY, CDR2 SMNVEV (reference sequence). V dropped 6 bases and J dropped 10; count of bases not matched to a gene: 6. The CDR3 DNA reads TGTGCCAGCAGGACAGGGCCCGTCTCACCCCTCCACTTT. Translated, it gives CASRTGPVSPLHF.

The chain recombines TRBV2 with TRBJ1-3; the D is unclear. The CDR3 contains 16 residues. V lost 2 bases and J lost 0, with 11 bases in between. CDR1 SNHLY and CDR2 FYNNEI come from the germline V gene. In DNA form, the CDR3 reads TGTGCCAGCAGTGAAAACGGACTCATCTCTGGAAACACCATATATTTT. It yields the protein CASSENGLISGNTIYF. Full variable domain (missing parts from reference TRBV2 and TRBJ1-3): EPEVTQTPSHQVTQMGQEVILRCVPISNHLYFYWYRQILGQKVEFLVSFYNNEISEKSEIFDDQFSVERPDGSNFTLKIRSTKLEDSAMYFCASSENGLISGNTIYFGEGSWLTVV.

This rearrangement joins TRBV3-1 (or the pseudogene TRBV3-2) to TRBJ2-1, with 10 positions matching TRBD1. Germline trimming cut 4 bases from V and 2 bases from J; bases unmatched to any gene: 5. Looked up from germline, CDR1 is LGHDT and CDR2 is YNNKEL (reference sequence). The CDR3 totals 16 residues. CDR3 in amino acids: CASSLRTGGAYNEQFF. In DNA, the CDR3 is TGTGCCAGCAGCCTCCGGACAGGGGGTGCCTACAATGAGCAGTTCTTC.

This clone was picked up one time. The chain couples TRBV5-1 to TRBJ2-3, with D possibly being TRBD1 (5 bases). The CDR3 length is 15 residues. The germline gives CDR1 SGHRS, CDR2 YFSETQ. V was pared by 4 bases and J by 3 bases, with 15 bases between. The CDR3 nucleotides are TGCGCCAGCAGCGTTGGGGCCGCCGGGACAGATACGCAGTATTTT. Its translation: CASSVGAAGTDTQYF.

The chain is built from TRBV5-1 and TRBJ2-5, with 7 bases aligning to TRBD2. This CDR3 is 14 amino acids long. Germline CDR1 SGHRS, CDR2 YFSETQ. Trimming at V came to 0 bases and at J to 5 bases, leaving 4 bases not matched to a gene. CDR3 protein: CASSLAGGMETQYF. CDR3 bases: TGCGCCAGCAGCTTGGCCGGGGGGATGGAGACCCAGTACTTC. Supplemented by reference TRBV5-1 and TRBJ2-5, the full variable domain reads KAGVTQTPRYLIKTRGQQVTLSCSPISGHRSVSWYQQTPGQGLQFLFEYFSETQRNKGNFPGRFSGRQFSNSRSEMNVSTLELGDSALYLCASSLAGGMETQYFGPGTRLLVL.

The chain couples TRBV5-1 to TRBJ1-4; weak D call: TRBD1 (6 bases). The CDR3 contains 16 residues. The ends were cut back, 0 bases at V and 6 bases at J, with 15 bases in the middle. CDR1 SGHRS and CDR2 YFSETQ come from the germline V gene. CDR3: CASSLGRGASDEKLFF. The CDR3 nucleotides are TGCGCCAGCAGCTTGGGTCGGGGGGCCTCCGATGAAAAACTGTTTTTT.

CDR3 DNA: TGTGCCAGTAGTATTCGGGGGGTTACCACTGAAGCTTTCTTT. Translating gives CASSIRGVTTEAFF. This chain connects TRBV19 to TRBJ1-1; a weak D match, TRBD1 (5 bases). This CDR3 comprises 14 residues. V lost 3 bases to trimming and J lost 4 bases, with 12 bases between them. Germline V gene sequence: CDR1 LNHDA, CDR2 SQIVND (reference sequence).

Here the CDR3 reads CASSYRGMNTEAFF. The CDR3, as DNA: TGTGCCAGCAGCTACAGGGGAATGAACACTGAAGCTTTCTTT. V gene TRBV11-2 combines with J gene TRBJ1-1; TRBD1 aligns across 7 bases. Germline assignment: CDR1 SGHAT and CDR2 FQNNGV. This CDR3 is 14 amino acids long. With V trimmed by 4 bases and J by 0 bases, 2 bases remained unmatched. Combining the CDR3 with reference TRBV11-2 and TRBJ1-1 gives the whole variable domain EAGVAQSPRYKIIEKRQSVAFWCNPISGHATLYWYQQILGQGPKLLIQFQNNGVVDDSQLPKDRFSAERLKGVDSTLKIQPAKLEDSAVYLCASSYRGMNTEAFFGQGTRLTVV.

The V gene is TRBV18, the J gene TRBJ1-6; 7 bases agree with TRBD1. From germline, CDR1 is KGHSH and CDR2 LQKENI. The CDR3 is 14 residues long. The V and J ends lost 5 bases and 8 bases, in that order; junction bases with no gene match: 6. CDR3 sequence reads: CASSATGADSPLHF. In DNA, the CDR3 is TGTGCCAGCTCAGCTACAGGGGCGGATTCACCCCTCCACTTT.

As for this clone: A junction boundary mismatches the germline segment, possibly from a read error. J is TRBJ2-1 and V is TRBV7-7; D might be TRBD1 (6 bases). The CDR3 totals 14 residues. Germline V CDR1 and CDR2: SSHAT, FNYEAQ (reference sequence). In nucleotides, the CDR3 is TGTGCTAGCAGCGCGGTCACAGGGACCAATGAGCAGTTCTTC. Amino acids: CASSAVTGTNEQFF. The full variable domain, in which reference TRBV7-7 and TRBJ2-1 provide the parts outside the CDR3, is GAGVSQSPRYKVTKRGQDVTLRCDPISSHATLYWYQQALGQGPEFLTYFNYEAQPDKSGLPSDRFSAERPEGSISTLTIQRTEQRDSAMYRCASSAVTGTNEQFFGPGTRLTVL.

This clone was seen only once. The rearrangement uses TRBV30 and TRBJ1-1; 9 nucleotides line up with TRBD1. The CDR3 length is 15 residues. V gave up 2 bases and J gave up 2 bases; unmatched junction bases: 6. Germline V CDR1 and CDR2: GTSNPN, SVGIG (reference sequence). DNA of the CDR3: TGTGCCTGGAGTATCTTGGGACAGGGCAACACTGAAGCTTTCTTT. Its translation is CAWSILGQGNTEAFF.

V and J are TRBV6-6 and TRBJ2-2; 9 positions agree with TRBD1. With 6 bases clipped from V and 7 bases from J, the junction kept 9 bases outside the gene matches. This CDR3 is 15 amino acids long. Germline loops: CDR1 MNHNY, CDR2 SVGAGI (reference sequence). This chain's CDR3 is CASRRGQGVGGELFF. CDR3 nucleotides: TGTGCCAGCAGGCGGGGACAGGGAGTTGGCGGGGAGCTGTTTTTT.

CDR3 amino acids: CAWSHGVGETQYF. Here the CDR3 DNA reads TGTGCCTGGAGTCACGGGGTCGGAGAGACCCAGTACTTC. This chain links TRBV30 with TRBJ2-5, with D tentatively TRBD2 (5 bases). The V gene lost 2 bases and the J gene lost 4 bases, with 11 bases spanning the gap. From germline, CDR1 is GTSNPN and CDR2 SVGIG (reference sequence). The CDR3 is made up of 13 amino acids.

V gene TRBV19 combines with J gene TRBJ1-5, with a weak D call TRBD1 (5 bases). CDR3 size: 13 residues. V lost 6 bases and J 6 bases, leaving 12 bases between the germline ends. Looked up from germline, CDR1 is LNHDA and CDR2 is SQIVND (reference sequence). CDR3 nucleotides: TGTGCCAGTAGCCAGACGGGGGGTCAGCCCCAGCATTTT. It specifies CASSQTGGQPQHF.

This chain connects TRBV5-1 to TRBJ1-1; 8 bases map to TRBD1. The CDR3 length is 14 residues. CDR1 is SGHRS and CDR2 is YFSETQ in the germline V gene. V was clipped by 4 bases and J by 5 bases; unmatched bases: 7. CDR3 amino acids: CASSNRQGSTEAFF. The CDR3 DNA reads as TGCGCCAGCAGCAACCGACAGGGGTCGACTGAAGCTTTCTTT.